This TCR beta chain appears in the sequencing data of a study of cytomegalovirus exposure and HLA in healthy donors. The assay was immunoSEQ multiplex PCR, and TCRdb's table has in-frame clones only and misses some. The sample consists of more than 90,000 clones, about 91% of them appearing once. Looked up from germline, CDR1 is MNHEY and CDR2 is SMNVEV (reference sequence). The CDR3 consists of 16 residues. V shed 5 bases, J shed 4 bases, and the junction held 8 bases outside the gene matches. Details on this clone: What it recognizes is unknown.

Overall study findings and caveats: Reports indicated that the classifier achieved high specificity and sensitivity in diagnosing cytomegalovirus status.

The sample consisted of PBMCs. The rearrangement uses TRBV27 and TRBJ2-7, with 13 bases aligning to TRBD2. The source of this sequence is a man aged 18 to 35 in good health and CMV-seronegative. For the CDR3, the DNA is TGTGCCAGCAGTGAAACTAGCGGGAGGGCCGGGTACGAGCAGTACTTC. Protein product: CASSETSGRAGYEQYF.